This is a list of T cell receptor beta chains from one sample in a study of cytomegalovirus exposure and HLA in healthy donors. The assay was immunoSEQ multiplex PCR, and TCRdb's table has in-frame clones only and misses some. The profile shows some 86,000 clones, around 79% of them singletons. Sequenced material: PBMCs. The receptors stem from a woman between 40 and 50 years old in good health and CMV-seropositive. Both conserved end residues are part of each CDR3. A D gene is named only where the DNA matches it firmly. Size is omitted from some rows. Given values are once, few, many or a class for expanded clones.

D gene,V gene,clone size,J gene,CDR3 protein,CDR3 DNA
TRBD1,TRBV4-1,.,TRBJ1-2,CASSQDLQGPYGYTF,TGCGCCAGCAGCCAAGACCTACAGGGGCCTTATGGCTACACCTTC
.,TRBV5-1,.,TRBJ2-7,CASSLDTGWYEQYF,TGCGCCAGCAGCTTGGATACAGGGTGGTACGAGCAGTACTTC
TRBD1,TRBV7-2,.,TRBJ1-2,CASSLTGVGYTF,TGTGCCAGCAGCTTGACAGGGGTCGGCTACACCTTC
.,TRBV19,.,TRBJ2-3,CASTAGTSTDTQYF,TGTGCCAGTACGGCGGGTACTAGCACAGATACGCAGTATTTT
TRBD1,TRBV29-1,.,TRBJ1-2,CSVEDRTGVYGYTF,TGCAGCGTTGAAGATCGGACAGGGGTCTATGGCTACACCTTC
TRBD2,TRBV30,.,TRBJ2-7,CAWSTGGPYEQYF,TGTGCCTGGAGTACGGGAGGTCCCTACGAGCAGTACTTC
TRBD2,TRBV5-6,once,TRBJ2-3,CASSFYGGGTDTQYF,TGTGCCAGCAGCTTCTACGGGGGGGGCACAGATACGCAGTATTTT
.,TRBV10-3,.,TRBJ1-2,CAISRVDLYGYTF,TGTGCCATCAGCAGGGTTGATCTCTATGGCTACACCTTC
TRBD1,TRBV5-6,.,TRBJ1-5,CASSPGTGKQPQHF,TGTGCCAGCAGTCCCGGGACAGGGAAGCAGCCCCAGCATTTT
TRBD2,TRBV10-3,.,TRBJ2-1,CAIRDKGLAGYNEQFF,TGTGCCATCAGGGATAAGGGACTAGCGGGGTACAATGAGCAGTTCTTC
.,TRBV28,.,TRBJ1-4,CASSFYGSAEKLFF,TGTGCCAGCAGTTTCTACGGTTCTGCTGAAAAACTGTTTTTT
TRBD1,TRBV19,.,TRBJ2-7,CASSIQTGVYEQYF,TGTGCCAGTAGTATTCAAACAGGGGTTTACGAGCAGTACTTC
.,TRBV6-1,few,TRBJ1-5,CASNTPGGENEAQHF,TGTGCCAGCAATACTCCCGGGGGGGAAAATGAAGCCCAGCATTTT
TRBD2,TRBV27,.,TRBJ2-7,CASSSASGVHEQYF,TGTGCCAGCAGTTCGGCTAGCGGGGTCCACGAGCAGTACTTC
.,TRBV10-3,.,TRBJ1-5,CAISEGGSNQPQHF,TGTGCCATCAGTGAGGGGGGGAGCAATCAGCCCCAGCATTTT
.,TRBV19,few,TRBJ2-7,CASSIDTGKYF,TGTGCCAGTAGTATAGATACAGGAAAGTACTTC
TRBD1,TRBV5-1,.,TRBJ2-6,CASTQGVPSGANVLTF,TGCGCCAGCACCCAGGGGGTCCCCTCTGGGGCCAACGTCCTGACTTTC
.,TRBV9,once,TRBJ2-1,CASSVVSTYNEQFF,TGTGCCAGCAGCGTAGTTTCAACTTACAATGAGCAGTTCTTC
.,TRBV11-2,once,TRBJ2-7,CASSFPSYEQYF,TGTGCCAGCAGCTTCCCTTCCTACGAGCAGTACTTC
TRBD1,TRBV4-3,.,TRBJ1-2,CASSLTGTGAWNGYTF,TGCGCCAGCAGCCTTACCGGGACAGGGGCGTGGAATGGCTACACCTTC
TRBD2,TRBV5-4,.,TRBJ2-3,CASSGGVSTDTQYF,TGTGCCAGCAGCGGGGGGGTTAGCACAGATACGCAGTATTTT
TRBD1,TRBV4-2,.,TRBJ1-5,CASSRSDRGLSNQPQHF,TGTGCCAGCAGCCGGTCTGACAGGGGTTTGAGCAATCAGCCCCAGCATTTT
TRBD1,TRBV25-1,once,TRBJ2-1,CASSEYRGQGARNEQFF,TGTGCCAGCAGTGAATATCGGGGGCAGGGGGCGCGGAATGAGCAGTTCTTC
.,TRBV5-1,few,TRBJ2-7,CASSLPRDAGEQYF,TGCGCCAGCAGCTTACCTCGAGACGCGGGGGAGCAGTACTTC
.,TRBV5-1,few,TRBJ2-2,CASSAGIPGELFF,TGCGCCAGCAGCGCCGGGATCCCCGGGGAGCTGTTTTTT
.,TRBV30,once,TRBJ1-2,CAWSNRYGYTF,TGTGCCTGGAGTAACAGATATGGCTACACCTTC
.,TRBV19,.,TRBJ1-5,CASATGLGNQPQHF,TGTGCCAGTGCGACAGGTCTCGGCAATCAGCCCCAGCATTTT
TRBD1,TRBV7-9,once,TRBJ2-7,CASYTDRGLSYEQYF,TGTGCCAGCTATACCGACAGGGGGCTATCCTACGAGCAGTACTTC
TRBD2,TRBV5-4,.,TRBJ2-1,CASSAGTSGNEQFF,TGTGCCAGCAGCGCAGGGACTAGCGGCAATGAGCAGTTCTTC
.,TRBV27,.,TRBJ2-6,CASRAIEGFGANVLTF,TGTGCCAGCAGGGCCATTGAGGGTTTTGGGGCCAACGTCCTGACTTTC
.,TRBV4-2,.,TRBJ1-2,CASSQAGGSDYGYTF,TGTGCCAGCAGCCAAGCGGGGGGGTCTGACTATGGCTACACCTTC
.,TRBV7-2,.,TRBJ2-1,CASSPLGRWDEQFF,TGTGCCAGCAGCCCCCTGGGGCGATGGGATGAGCAGTTCTTC
TRBD1,TRBV18,.,TRBJ2-7,CASSPAGTGNYEQYF,TGTGCCAGCTCACCTGCCGGGACAGGGAACTACGAGCAGTACTTC
TRBD1,TRBV28,once,TRBJ2-5,CASSLLRQGQETQYF,TGTGCCAGCAGTTTACTACGACAGGGTCAAGAGACCCAGTACTTC
.,TRBV4-2,.,TRBJ2-3,CASSQGITDTQYF,TGTGCCAGCAGCCAAGGTATCACAGATACGCAGTATTTT
.,TRBV7-3,once,TRBJ2-2,CASSFGVGLNTGELFF,TGTGCCAGCAGCTTCGGAGTGGGGCTAAACACCGGGGAGCTGTTTTTT
TRBD1,TRBV18,few,TRBJ1-3,CASSPPGTGAKNTIYF,TGTGCCAGCTCACCGCCCGGGACAGGGGCCAAAAACACCATATATTTT
.,TRBV14,.,TRBJ1-1,CASSQYRGTEAFF,TGTGCCAGCAGCCAATATAGGGGCACTGAAGCTTTCTTT
.,TRBV6-5,.,TRBJ2-7,CASSYGPTVEQYF,TGTGCCAGCAGTTACGGGCCAACCGTCGAGCAGTACTTC
.,TRBV9,.,TRBJ1-3,CASSHPGSGNTIYF,TGTGCCAGCAGCCACCCGGGCTCTGGAAACACCATATATTTT
TRBD1,TRBV6-1,.,TRBJ1-6,CASSDTGAYNSPLHF,TGTGCCAGCAGTGATACAGGGGCCTATAATTCACCCCTCCACTTT